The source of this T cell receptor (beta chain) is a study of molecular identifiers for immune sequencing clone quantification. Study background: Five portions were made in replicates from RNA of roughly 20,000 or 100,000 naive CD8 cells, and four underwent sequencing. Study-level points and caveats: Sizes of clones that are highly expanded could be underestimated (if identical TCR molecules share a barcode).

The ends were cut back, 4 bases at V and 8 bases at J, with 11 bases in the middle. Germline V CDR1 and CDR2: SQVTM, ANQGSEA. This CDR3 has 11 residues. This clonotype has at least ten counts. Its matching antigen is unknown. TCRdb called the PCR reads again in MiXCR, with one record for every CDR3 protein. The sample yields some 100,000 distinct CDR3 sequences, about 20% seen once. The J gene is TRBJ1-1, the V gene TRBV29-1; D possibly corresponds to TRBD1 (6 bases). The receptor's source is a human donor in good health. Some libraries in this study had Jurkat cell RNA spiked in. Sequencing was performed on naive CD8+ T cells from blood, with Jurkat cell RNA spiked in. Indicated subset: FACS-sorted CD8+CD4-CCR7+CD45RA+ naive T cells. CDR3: CSVVRQGEAFF. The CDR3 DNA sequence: TGCAGCGTTGTAAGGCAGGGGGAAGCTTTCTTT.